The clone carrying this T cell receptor beta chain showed up just once. Germline-derived CDR1 and CDR2 are MNHEY and SVGAGI. Trimming left V 10 bases short and J 5 bases short, with 18 bases between. The CDR3 is 14 residues long. This record belongs to a study of control samples from healthy donors and cancer patients. Produced via immunoSEQ multiplex PCR; TCRdb's table is partial and in-frame only. The table shows over 100,000 clones, with approximately 92% occurring only once. V usage is TRBV6-5 and J usage is TRBJ1-5; no definite D call. Material: blood. This TCR derives from a woman aged 50 to 65 in good health. The CDR3 bases are TGTGCCACGGACCTCGCCCCTTCAGATCAGCCCCAGCATTTT. It specifies CATDLAPSDQPQHF.